What follows describes a single T cell receptor (beta chain). TCRdb's copy holds only in-frame clones and misses some; the assay was immunoSEQ multiplex PCR. The repertoire has 150,000 to 200,000 clones, approximately 83% of them found once; the top ten carry about 2.6%. This CDR3 spans 16 amino acids. Germline values: CDR1 SGHTA, CDR2 FQGNSA. J gave up 1 base and V 5 bases, and 8 bases lay outside the gene matches. The sample comes from a study of blood T cell repertoires in COVID-19. Study-level information: Sample material is recorded as cDNA or gDNA derived from T cells, B-cell-depleted T cells, or PBMCs.

The chain carries TRBV7-2 and TRBJ2-3; 8 positions match TRBD2. The receptor comes from a human donor with acute or convalescent COVID-19. The donor label of this sample is uncertain. The material sequenced was peripheral blood. CDR3 DNA: TGTGCCAGCAGCGACCCGTGGCGGGGGGGCACAGATACGCAGTATTTT. Residues: CASSDPWRGGTDTQYF. The whole variable domain, remainder taken from reference TRBV7-2 and TRBJ2-3, is GAGVSQSPSNKVTEKGKDVELRCDPISGHTALYWYRQSLGQGLEFLIYFQGNSAPDKSGLPSDRFSAERTGGSVSTLTIQRTQQEDSAVYLCASSDPWRGGTDTQYFGPGTRLTVL.